The rows below give T cell receptor beta chains drawn from one sample of a study of cytomegalovirus exposure and HLA in healthy donors. The method was immunoSEQ multiplex PCR; TCRdb's version includes in-frame clones alone and lacks a portion of them. The sample includes about 150,000 clones, approximately 80% of them seen just once. Sequenced input: PBMCs. The receptors originated from a woman in her forties in good health and CMV-seropositive. Both conserved end residues are part of each CDR3. Fields, in order: CDR3 protein, CDR3 DNA, J gene, D gene, V gene, clone size. A D gene is named only where the DNA matches it firmly. Clone size is given for some rows only: seen once, a few or many times, or a class if the clone is expanded.

CASSLSSSGNSPLHF	TGTGCCAGCAGTTTATCCTCCTCCGGTAATTCACCCCTCCACTTT	TRBJ1-6	.	TRBV28	.
CASSVEVGTSYEQYF	TGTGCCAGCAGCGTAGAAGTGGGGACTAGCTACGAGCAGTACTTC	TRBJ2-7	TRBD2	TRBV9	.
CASSRLAGVYEQYF	TGTGCCAGCAGTCGACTAGCGGGGGTGTACGAGCAGTACTTC	TRBJ2-7	TRBD2	TRBV27	.
CASSHRDSFYEQYF	TGTGCCAGCAGTCACCGGGACAGCTTCTACGAGCAGTACTTC	TRBJ2-7	TRBD1	TRBV6-5	.
CSVGRGNGNEKLFF	TGCAGCGTTGGAAGGGGGAATGGTAATGAAAAACTGTTTTTT	TRBJ1-4	.	TRBV29-1	.
CASSLTEFYSNQPQHF	TGTGCCAGCAGTTTGACAGAATTTTATAGCAATCAGCCCCAGCATTTT	TRBJ1-5	.	TRBV28	.
CASSLGGSPSEAFF	TGTGCCAGCAGCTTGGGGGGGTCTCCTAGTGAAGCTTTCTTT	TRBJ1-1	.	TRBV7-8	.
CASSLGLAGGGQFF	TGTGCCAGCAGCCTGGGACTAGCGGGAGGGGGGCAGTTCTTC	TRBJ2-1	TRBD2	TRBV7-3	.
CASSQEGGLAVSSYEQYF	TGTGCCAGCAGCCAAGAGGGGGGACTAGCGGTGAGCTCCTACGAGCAGTACTTC	TRBJ2-7	TRBD2	TRBV4-2	.
CASSRNLQGVETQYF	TGTGCCAGCAGTCGAAATCTCCAGGGGGTAGAGACCCAGTACTTC	TRBJ2-5	TRBD1	TRBV2	.
CASLALAGPSYEQYF	TGTGCCAGCCTCGCACTAGCGGGGCCTTCCTACGAGCAGTACTTC	TRBJ2-7	TRBD2	TRBV28	few
CAWKTQGASNEKLFF	TGTGCCTGGAAAACGCAGGGGGCGAGCAATGAAAAACTGTTTTTT	TRBJ1-4	TRBD1	TRBV30	.
CASSPLGLAGYEQYF	TGTGCCAGCAGCCCACTGGGACTAGCGGGCTACGAGCAGTACTTC	TRBJ2-7	TRBD2	TRBV13	.
CASSFLGEGTEAFF	TGTGCCAGCAGCTTCCTAGGGGAGGGAACTGAAGCTTTCTTT	TRBJ1-1	.	TRBV7-8	.
CASSPDRRGKNQPQHF	TGTGCCAGCAGTCCCGACAGGAGAGGAAAGAATCAGCCCCAGCATTTT	TRBJ1-5	.	TRBV2	few
CASWASSPSYEQYF	TGTGCCAGTTGGGCCTCTTCTCCCTCCTACGAGCAGTACTTC	TRBJ2-7	.	TRBV28	.
CASSPTDNTAGELFF	TGTGCCAGCAGCCCTACGGACAATACGGCCGGGGAGCTGTTTTTT	TRBJ2-2	.	TRBV5-4	.
CASNRDGGFRDTQYF	TGCGCCAGCAACCGTGACGGGGGGTTCAGGGATACGCAGTATTTT	TRBJ2-3	TRBD2	TRBV5-1	.
CASSEWGGPPNEQFF	TGTGCCAGCAGTGAATGGGGGGGACCGCCAAATGAGCAGTTCTTC	TRBJ2-1	TRBD2	TRBV6-1	once
CASSLASPWDREYSPLHF	TGTGCCAGCAGTCTAGCGTCCCCATGGGACAGGGAATATTCACCCCTCCACTTT	TRBJ1-6	TRBD1	TRBV27	.
CASSQSGSNQPQHF	TGTGCCAGCAGCCAATCCGGGAGCAATCAGCCCCAGCATTTT	TRBJ1-5	.	TRBV16	.
CASSLNAGQGDYF	TGTGCCAGCAGCCTCAATGCTGGACAGGGGGATTACTTC	TRBJ2-7	TRBD1	TRBV6-6	few
CAWRGNSGGGWFNEQFF	TGTGCCTGGAGGGGTAATAGCGGGGGGGGCTGGTTCAATGAGCAGTTCTTC	TRBJ2-1	TRBD2	TRBV30	.
CASSFSGVNTGELFF	TGTGCCAGCAGCTTTAGCGGGGTGAACACCGGGGAGCTGTTTTTT	TRBJ2-2	TRBD2	TRBV5-4	.
CASKEQGGVGEQFF	TGTGCCAGTAAGGAACAGGGCGGTGTTGGTGAGCAGTTCTTC	TRBJ2-1	.	TRBV19	.
CASRAVGTGGGGEKLFF	TGTGCCAGCAGGGCCGTGGGGACAGGTGGAGGTGGTGAAAAACTGTTTTTT	TRBJ1-4	TRBD1	TRBV28	.
CASSPVGVLTEAFF	TGTGCCAGCAGCCCAGTCGGGGTTCTGACTGAAGCTTTCTTT	TRBJ1-1	.	TRBV7-6	.
CASSPENWSSYEQYF	TGTGCCAGCAGCCCTGAGAACTGGAGCTCCTACGAGCAGTACTTC	TRBJ2-7	.	TRBV5-5	.
CAWSVLATNEKLFF	TGTGCCTGGAGTGTACTGGCAACTAATGAAAAACTGTTTTTT	TRBJ1-4	.	TRBV30	.
CASSTGKGVGNQPQHF	TGTGCCAGCAGCACTGGGAAGGGGGTGGGCAATCAGCCCCAGCATTTT	TRBJ1-5	.	TRBV27	.
CAWSVKGLAGLNEQFF	TGTGCCTGGAGTGTAAAGGGACTAGCGGGCCTCAATGAGCAGTTCTTC	TRBJ2-1	TRBD2	TRBV30	.
CATRGGTLGNQPQHF	TGTGCCACTCGGGGGGGTACTTTAGGCAATCAGCCCCAGCATTTT	TRBJ1-5	.	TRBV21-1	.
CASSVALTDEQYF	TGTGCCAGCAGCGTAGCCCTGACAGACGAGCAGTACTTC	TRBJ2-7	.	TRBV9	.
CASKLALNTEAFF	TGTGCCAGCAAACTTGCGTTGAACACTGAAGCTTTCTTT	TRBJ1-1	.	TRBV28	.
CASSGQGAETEAFF	TGTGCCAGCAGTGGGCAGGGGGCGGAAACTGAAGCTTTCTTT	TRBJ1-1	TRBD1	TRBV25-1	.
CASSQERTDTQYF	TGTGCCAGCAGCCAGGAGCGGACAGATACGCAGTATTTT	TRBJ2-3	.	TRBV4-2	.
CASSKPGTGVGELFF	TGCGCCAGCAGCAAACCCGGGACAGGGGTCGGGGAGCTGTTTTTT	TRBJ2-2	TRBD1	TRBV5-1	.
CASIPAGGNTGELFF	TGTGCCAGCATCCCGGCGGGGGGGAACACCGGGGAGCTGTTTTTT	TRBJ2-2	TRBD2	TRBV28	once
CASSANGPTGEFF	TGTGCCAGCAGCGCCAACGGGCCCACCGGGGAGTTCTTC	TRBJ2-1	.	TRBV9	.
CASSLQGGSNQPQHF	TGTGCCAGCAGTTTACAGGGAGGGAGCAATCAGCCCCAGCATTTT	TRBJ1-5	.	TRBV27	.
CASSTLTGWHGYTF	TGTGCCAGCAGCACGTTGACAGGGTGGCATGGCTACACCTTC	TRBJ1-2	TRBD1	TRBV11-2	.
CASSGDRGTQYF	TGTGCCAGCAGCGGGGACAGGGGAACGCAGTATTTT	TRBJ2-3	TRBD1	TRBV5-6	.
CAWSVWGGSDEQFF	TGTGCCTGGAGTGTATGGGGGGGGAGCGATGAGCAGTTCTTC	TRBJ2-1	TRBD2	TRBV30	.
CASSQEWQGLNEQYF	TGTGCCAGCAGCCAAGAATGGCAGGGGTTAAACGAGCAGTACTTC	TRBJ2-7	.	TRBV4-2	.